The clone carrying this T cell receptor beta chain was observed a handful of times. Its matching antigen is unknown. This CDR3 comprises 14 residues. The ends were cut back, 10 bases at V and 4 bases at J, with 16 bases in the middle. Germline CDR1 reads MNHEY; CDR2 reads SVGEGT. The data were taken from a study of identical twins. Study conclusions and caveats: Out-of-frame beta chain sequences displayed weaker excess sharing between twins. A cross-sectional statistical analysis, not follow-up of the same donors, supported the conclusions. Excess low generation probability was seen in twin-shared out-of-frame alpha sequences.

MiXCR was run by TCRdb on the 5' RACE reads, yielding one entry per CDR3 protein. This table holds hundreds of thousands of distinct CDR3 sequences, about 8.3% found once. This same sample was also part of a study on yellow fever vaccine responses in identical twins. That work adds: Reports say the vaccine T cell response in twins looked partly convergent and partly personalized.

The sequenced sample was memory (CD45RO+) T cells sorted from blood. This clonotype was obtained from a woman between 18 and 29 years old in good health. This sequence joins TRBV6-2 or TRBV6-3 and TRBJ2-2; either TRBD1 or TRBD2 may fit D (5 bases each). CDR3 protein: CATQRGRATGELFF. The DNA of the CDR3 is TGTGCCACCCAGAGGGGCCGGGCCACCGGGGAGCTGTTTTTT.